This T cell receptor beta chain comes out of a study of cytomegalovirus exposure and HLA in healthy donors. This PCR relied on a set of 60 Vbeta primers and 13 Jbeta primers. Sequencing was performed with immunoSEQ multiplex PCR; in TCRdb, only in-frame clones are kept and a portion is missing. The table lists fewer than 150,000 clones, roughly three quarters of them singletons. Study conclusions and caveats: Later genetic work tied a missense DCLRE1C variant to beta-chain V and J trimming.

Per germline, CDR1 KGHSH and CDR2 LQKENI. The CDR3 is 13 residues long. V gave up 1 base and J gave up 3 bases, with 6 bases separating them. This clone came up once. Its antigen is unknown. Sequencing used PBMCs. The gene calls are TRBV18 and TRBJ1-1; tentative D call: TRBD1 (5 bases). The clonotype was recovered from a man aged 30-40 years in good health and CMV-seronegative. The CDR3 loop is CASSPRTHTEAFF. CDR3 in DNA: TGTGCCAGCTCACCACGGACACACACTGAAGCTTTCTTT.